A single sample is the source of the 7 T cell receptor beta chains below, sequenced in a study of post-analysis software for immune sequencing data. For these TCRs, the target antigens are not known. The TCR beta cDNA libraries carried unique molecular identifiers. Each CDR3 protein gets one entry after TCRdb re-called the PCR reads with MiXCR. The sample contains fewer than 850,000 distinct CDR3 sequences, 25% to 30% of which appear only once. Whole-study findings and limits: TRBV5-6, TRBV5-1 and TRBV20-1 belonged to a set of roughly 5 TRBV segments that were more frequent in patients than controls.

Sequencing used blood. Every receptor here comes from a girl aged 10 to 17 with multiple sclerosis.

This clonotype was observed at least ten times. The chain links TRBV6-6 to TRBJ2-1; D is undetermined. The CDR3 totals 12 residues. V was pared by 6 bases and J by 7 bases, with 10 bases between. Germline CDR1 is MNHNY and CDR2 is SVGAGI (reference sequence). CDR3 nucleotides: TGTGCCAGCAGCCCTAGTGGAAATGAGCAGTTCTTC. Translation: CASSPSGNEQFF.

This chain uses TRBV12-3 or TRBV12-4 with TRBJ2-3; D remains ambiguous. The V end was cut by 6 bases, the J end by 2 bases, with 9 bases between. The CDR3 is made up of 13 amino acids. The CDR3, as DNA: TGTGCCAGCAGCGGCGTGACCACAGATACGCAGTATTTT. Residues: CASSGVTTDTQYF.

The J gene is TRBJ2-1, the V gene TRBV28, with no clear D. There are 13 residues in the CDR3. Trimming stripped 2 bases from V and 6 bases from J, with 8 bases between. The V gene's germline CDR1 is MDHEN and CDR2 SYDVKM. The DNA for the CDR3 is TGTGCCAGCAGTTTAACACACCCCAATGAGCAGTTCTTC. It is translated as CASSLTHPNEQFF.

This clonotype came up a few times. The chain combines TRBV7-9 with TRBJ2-5; possibly TRBD1 for D (5 bases). This CDR3 is 12 amino acids long. In germline, CDR1 is SEHNR, CDR2 FQNEAQ (reference sequence). Trimming removed 5 bases from V and 6 bases from J, with 10 bases in between. This CDR3 is CASSNQGKTQYF. The CDR3 region has the DNA TGTGCCAGCAGCAATCAGGGAAAGACCCAGTACTTC.

This clonotype was counted a few times. The V gene is TRBV29-1, the J gene TRBJ1-1; D unresolved. Trimming stripped 5 bases from V and 0 bases from J, with 19 bases between. The germline V gene has CDR1 SQVTM and CDR2 ANQGSEA. This CDR3 is 16 amino acids long. The CDR3 sequence is CSVLRRQSRMNTEAFF. CDR3 DNA: TGCAGCGTTTTGCGGAGGCAGAGCCGAATGAACACTGAAGCTTTCTTT.

The chain uses TRBV28 and TRBJ2-5; 9 nucleotides line up with TRBD2. V lost 3 bases and J lost 5; bases outside the gene matches: 7. The CDR3 runs to 15 residues. Per germline, CDR1 MDHEN and CDR2 SYDVKM. CDR3 bases: TGTGCCAGCAGTTTTCTCGGGACTAGCCTGGAGACCCAGTACTTC. Translating it yields CASSFLGTSLETQYF.

This clonotype was recorded a few times. The chain has TRBV29-1 and TRBJ1-5, with TRBD1 as a possible D gene (6 bases). Between the trimmed V and J ends, which lost 4 bases and 5 bases, there was a span of 9 bases. The CDR3 runs to 12 residues. Germline CDR1 reads SQVTM; CDR2 reads ANQGSEA. As DNA, the CDR3 is TGCAGCGTTGGAACAGGGCATCAGCCCCAGCATTTT. Translating it yields CSVGTGHQPQHF.